These 24 T cell receptor beta chains share one sample of origin, sequenced in a study of vaccination and CD4 T cells after COVID-19 (dated by TCRdb to about 2022). According to the study, the label for this sample's time point signals: late sampling 161 to 241 days after vaccination in a few convalescent patients. The treatment or condition label on this specimen signifies: approximately 9-day PBMC culture with coronavirus spike peptide pools or control peptides (ViraFEST assay). Receptor libraries were prepared by PCR. Reads for this sample came from an Illumina iSeq 100. DNA from cultured CD4+ T cells was subjected to TCR sequencing with the Oncomine TCR Beta short-read assay at the Johns Hopkins FTIC core. TCRdb reprocessed the public reads (quality trimming at Q25 with fastp, clone calling with MiXCR) and kept in-frame beta chains. CDR3 protein duplicates are merged, each entry listing the most common genes and DNA. The sample records about 23,000 distinct CDR3 sequences, 30% to 45% of which are singletons. In total, the top ten clones hold approximately 9% of the sample.

Their antigens are not known. This specimen consisted of CD4+ T cells from blood, cultured in vitro, obtained about 7 months after SARS-CoV-2 vaccination. These receptors were obtained from a human donor who had recovered from COVID-19.

The chain couples TRBV20-1 to TRBJ1-1; TRBD1 might be the D (5 bases). Trimming took off 0 bases at V and 3 bases at J, with 11 bases between the two ends. The CDR3 is 14 amino acids. Per the germline V gene, CDR1 is DFQATT and CDR2 is SNEGSKA (reference sequence). CDR3 amino acids: CSARDRTGHTEAFF. CDR3 nucleotide sequence: TGCAGTGCTAGAGATAGAACAGGCCACACTGAAGCTTTCTTT.

This chain joins TRBV7-9 and TRBJ2-2; 11 bases match TRBD2. This CDR3 is built from 15 residues. Trimming removed 5 bases from V and 4 bases from J; junction bases left unmatched: 3. CDR1 is SEHNR, CDR2 FQNEAQ, per germline (reference sequence). The CDR3 bases are TGTGCCAGCAGCGCAACTAGCGGGAGCACCGGGGAGCTGTTTTTT. Protein product: CASSATSGSTGELFF.

The chain carries TRBV20-1 and TRBJ2-7; unclear D gene. V lost 3 bases and J 4 bases, leaving 13 bases between the germline ends. The CDR3 contains 13 residues. Germline V CDR1 and CDR2: DFQATT, SNEGSKA (reference sequence). CDR3 in amino acids: CSARSQAIYEQYF. The CDR3 DNA reads as TGCAGTGCTAGGAGTCAGGCCATTTACGAGCAGTACTTC.

This chain links TRBV6-1 with TRBJ2-1; D gene uncertain. V dropped 7 bases and J dropped 4 bases, with 14 bases sitting between them. CDR3 length equals 14 residues. Looked up from germline, CDR1 is MNHNS and CDR2 is SASEGT. Written as DNA, the CDR3 is TGTGCCAGCAAAAGTCTATGGCAGTACAATGAGCAGTTCTTC. It encodes CASKSLWQYNEQFF.

The J gene is TRBJ2-1, the V gene TRBV24-1; D remains ambiguous. The ends were cut back, 3 bases at V and 10 bases at J, with 9 bases in the middle. The CDR3 contains 12 residues. Germline-derived CDR1 and CDR2 are KGHDR and SFDVKD. CDR3: CATSDPGREQFF. The CDR3 DNA is TGTGCCACCAGTGATCCGGGCAGAGAGCAGTTCTTC.

This chain joins TRBV20-1 and TRBJ2-2; 11 bases map to TRBD2. With 4 bases clipped from V and 3 bases from J, the junction kept 1 base outside the gene matches. The CDR3 length is 14 residues. The germline V gene has CDR1 DFQATT and CDR2 SNEGSKA (reference sequence). This CDR3 reads CSATTSGDTGELFF. CDR3 DNA: TGCAGTGCTACGACTAGCGGGGACACCGGGGAGCTGTTTTTT.

This clonotype has only a few counts. This chain connects TRBV7-2 to TRBJ2-1, with 9 bases lining up with TRBD2. CDR1 SGHTA and CDR2 FQGNSA come from the germline V gene. Trimming took 2 bases from V and 8 from J; bases not matched to a gene: 7. This CDR3 region has 15 residues. As DNA, the CDR3 is TGTGCCAGCAGCTTAAATAGCGGGAGCCGCGATGAGCAGTTCTTC. This codes for CASSLNSGSRDEQFF.

This clonotype was recorded only once. The chain recombines TRBV7-2 with TRBJ2-3; no definite D call. The V end was cut by 3 bases, the J end by 0 bases, with 7 bases between. This CDR3 has 14 amino acids. From germline, CDR1 is SGHTA and CDR2 FQGNSA. The CDR3 spells CASSFVLSTDTQYF. CDR3 DNA sequence: TGTGCCAGCAGCTTTGTCCTAAGCACAGATACGCAGTATTTT.

On this clonotype itself: One junction end does not reproduce the germline sequence, and a read error may be involved. The chain employs TRBV15 and TRBJ2-7, with a possible D match to TRBD1 (6 bases). The germline CDR1 and CDR2 sequences are LNHNV and YYDKDF (reference sequence). This CDR3 has 14 residues. CDR3 nucleotide sequence: TGTGCCACCAGCAGTGCCAGGGGAACCTACGGGCAGTACTTC. Its translation is CATSSARGTYGQYF.

This clonotype appeared a single time. V gene TRBV6-5 combines with J gene TRBJ1-2; D might be TRBD1 (5 bases). The CDR3 totals 15 residues. Germline lookup yields CDR1 MNHEY and CDR2 SVGAGI. The V gene lost 2 bases and the J gene lost 6 bases, with 16 bases spanning the gap. As DNA, the CDR3 is TGTGCCAGCAGTTACCGCGGCGGGGGTGAGAATGGCTACACCTTC. It codes for CASSYRGGGENGYTF.

V gene TRBV4-1 combines with J gene TRBJ2-7; the D gene could be TRBD1 or TRBD2 (5 bases each). This CDR3 has 16 amino acids. The germline V gene has CDR1 MGHRA and CDR2 YSYEKL. V shed 2 bases and J shed 1 base, with 15 bases lying between them. The CDR3 region has the DNA TGCGCCAGCAGCCAATGGGGGTCCAGGGAATCCTACGAGCAGTACTTC. It codes for CASSQWGSRESYEQYF.

This chain uses TRBV15 with TRBJ1-2; 8 nucleotides align to TRBD1. The germline V gene encodes CDR1 LNHNV and CDR2 YYDKDF (reference sequence). The CDR3 totals 14 residues. V was clipped by 5 bases and J by 7 bases; unmatched bases: 9. CDR3 residues: CATSRDRGSFGYTF. The CDR3 DNA sequence: TGTGCCACCAGCCGCGACAGGGGATCTTTTGGCTACACCTTC. Looking up the rest from reference TRBV15 and TRBJ1-2 gives the full variable domain: DAMVIQNPRYQVTQFGKPVTLSCSQTLNHNVMYWYQQKSSQAPKLLFHYYDKDFNNEADTPDNFQSRRPNTSFCFLDIRSPGLGDTAMYLCATSRDRGSFGYTFGSGTRLTVV.

This clonotype was found once. The CDR3 sequence: CASTPGQPSETQYF. As DNA, the CDR3 is TGTGCCAGCACCCCGGGACAGCCCAGTGAGACCCAGTACTTC. V usage is TRBV2 and J usage is TRBJ2-5; 7 positions agree with TRBD1. Germline V CDR1 and CDR2: SNHLY, FYNNEI. The CDR3 loop spans 14 amino acids. The junction had 10 bases not matched to a gene; V was cut back by 7 bases and J by 5 bases.

The chain recombines TRBV20-1 with TRBJ2-3, with 8 bases aligning to TRBD2. V dropped 0 bases and J dropped 5; count of bases not matched to a gene: 4. Germline lookup yields CDR1 DFQATT and CDR2 SNEGSKA (reference sequence). The CDR3 runs to 14 residues. The CDR3 bases are TGCAGTGCTAGAGAGGCGGGAGGAGTAGATACGCAGTATTTT. This codes for CSAREAGGVDTQYF.

This clonotype was observed a few times. The chain combines TRBV7-8 with TRBJ1-2; no clear D. Germline V CDR1 and CDR2: SGHVS, FQNEAQ. The V end lost 4 bases, the J end lost 2 bases, and 11 bases lay between the germline ends. CDR3 size: 14 residues. CDR3 sequence (DNA): TGTGCCAGCAGCTCACAGAGAGGGAACTATGGCTACACCTTC. As protein: CASSSQRGNYGYTF.

This clonotype was picked up a small number of times. This chain uses TRBV28 with TRBJ2-7, with TRBD2 identical over 12 bases. The germline V gene encodes CDR1 MDHEN and CDR2 SYDVKM. V shed 4 bases, J shed 0 bases, and the junction held 13 bases outside the gene matches. CDR3 length: 19 residues. The CDR3 region has the DNA TGTGCCAGCAGTTCGGGGACTAGCGGGTCGTACGTCTTCTCCTACGAGCAGTACTTC. Translation: CASSSGTSGSYVFSYEQYF.

This chain connects TRBV7-2 to TRBJ2-5; 9 nucleotides line up with TRBD2. This CDR3 has 15 residues. Germline V gene data show CDR1 as SGHTA and CDR2 as FQGNSA. Unmatched junction bases numbered 6, after V lost 6 bases and J lost 1 base. This CDR3 reads CASRQRGLAQETQYF. The CDR3 DNA reads as TGTGCCAGCAGACAGCGGGGACTAGCCCAAGAGACCCAGTACTTC.

The V and J genes are TRBV15 and TRBJ2-1; TRBD2 is a possible D gene (6 bases). V lost 0 bases to trimming and J lost 1 base, with 7 bases between them. The CDR3 sequence is 15 residues long. Germline CDR1 is LNHNV and CDR2 is YYDKDF (reference sequence). For the CDR3, the DNA is TGTGCCACCAGCAGAGACGCGGGATCCTACAATGAGCAGTTCTTC. Translated, it gives CATSRDAGSYNEQFF. The full variable domain, with the rest looked up from reference TRBV15 and TRBJ2-1, is DAMVIQNPRYQVTQFGKPVTLSCSQTLNHNVMYWYQQKSSQAPKLLFHYYDKDFNNEADTPDNFQSRRPNTSFCFLDIRSPGLGDTAMYLCATSRDAGSYNEQFFGPGTRLTVL.

V gene TRBV18 combines with J gene TRBJ1-2; possibly TRBD1 for D (6 bases). V lost 3 bases and J 3 bases, leaving 14 bases between the germline ends. The CDR3 extends over 15 amino acids. Germline V gives CDR1 KGHSH, CDR2 LQKENI. This CDR3 is CASSPTGQGHYGYTF. CDR3 in DNA: TGTGCCAGCTCACCTACAGGGCAGGGTCACTATGGCTACACCTTC.

The rearrangement uses TRBV6-2 or TRBV6-3 and TRBJ2-7; 8 nucleotides align to TRBD2. Germline lookup yields CDR1 MNHEY and CDR2 SVGEGT. The CDR3 is 14 residues long. J gave up 5 bases and V 1 base, and 4 bases lay outside the gene matches. CDR3 sequence: CASSYYPGGNEQYF. The DNA of the CDR3 is TGTGCCAGCAGTTACTATCCGGGAGGGAACGAGCAGTACTTC.

J is TRBJ2-7 and V is TRBV7-9; 8 bases align to TRBD1. The CDR3 has 18 residues. The V gene end was trimmed by 6 bases and the J gene end by 0 bases; junction bases not matched to a gene: 16. Per the germline V gene, CDR1 is SEHNR and CDR2 is FQNEAQ (reference sequence). CDR3 loop: CASSPNPGQAFSSYEQYF. CDR3 DNA sequence: TGTGCCAGCAGTCCTAACCCGGGACAGGCATTCAGCTCCTACGAGCAGTACTTC.

The rearrangement uses TRBV5-8 and TRBJ1-2; 7 nucleotides match TRBD1. Germline values: CDR1 SGHTS, CDR2 YDEGEE. The length of the CDR3 is 13 residues. Trimming cost V 1 base and J 11 bases; bases outside gene matches: 8. CDR3 DNA: TGTGCCAGCAGCTTGTACAGGGGCAGCTCATACACCTTC. This translates into CASSLYRGSSYTF.

The chain uses TRBV24-1 and TRBJ2-1; possibly TRBD1 or TRBD2 for D (5 bases each). The germline V and J ends were trimmed by 3 bases and 14 bases, with 16 bases remaining between them. Germline CDR1 and CDR2: KGHDR and SFDVKD. The CDR3 contains 13 residues. CDR3: CATSDARDRWKFF. The CDR3 DNA is TGTGCCACCAGTGATGCCCGGGACCGATGGAAGTTCTTC.

The V gene is TRBV4-3, the J gene TRBJ2-7; D is perhaps TRBD2 (6 bases). This CDR3 region has 14 residues. The V gene's germline CDR1 is LGHNA and CDR2 YSLEER. The ends were cut back, 0 bases at V and 5 bases at J, with 11 bases in the middle. The CDR3 DNA reads as TGCGCCAGCAGCCAAGAACGGGGGATCCACGAGCAGTACTTC. Residues: CASSQERGIHEQYF.